Listed here are 12 T cell receptor beta chains from one sample, sequenced in a study of blood T cell repertoires in COVID-19. Here immunoSEQ multiplex PCR was the method, and the copy in TCRdb shows in-frame clones only, minus some. This table has around 300,000 clones, just under 90% appearing once. Sequencing was carried out using peripheral blood. All receptors come from a woman in her forties with acute or convalescent COVID-19.

The chain links TRBV7-9 to TRBJ1-6, with a tentative D call TRBD1 (6 bases). The germline V gene has CDR1 SEHNR and CDR2 FQNEAQ (reference sequence). V lost 6 bases and J 0 bases, leaving 15 bases between the germline ends. The CDR3 length is 17 residues. The CDR3: CASRAGQTSSYNSPLHF. CDR3 nucleotide sequence: TGTGCCAGCAGGGCTGGACAGACGAGCTCCTATAATTCACCCCTCCACTTT. The full variable domain, rest sourced from reference TRBV7-9 and TRBJ1-6, is DTGVSQNPRHKITKRGQNVTFRCDPISEHNRLYWYRQTLGQGPEFLTYFQNEAQLEKSRLLSDRFSAERPKGSFSTLEIQRTEQGDSAMYLCASRAGQTSSYNSPLHFGNGTRLTVT.

This clone has a handful of counts. The CDR3 protein is CASSAGEIHPLHF. CDR3 bases: TGTGCCAGCAGCGCGGGGGAAATTCACCCCCTCCACTTT. The chain is built from TRBV6-5 and TRBJ1-6, with a tentative D call TRBD1 (5 bases). The CDR3 loop spans 13 amino acids. CDR1 and CDR2 from the germline V gene are MNHEY and SVGAGI. Deletions cut 6 bases from V and 13 bases from J, with 16 bases between.

CDR3 coding DNA: TGTGCCAGTAGAAGCGGGACTAACGACCTTTTGACTGAAGCTTTCTTT. Encoded protein: CASRSGTNDLLTEAFF. The rearrangement links TRBV19 to TRBJ1-1, with D tentatively TRBD1 (5 bases). The CDR3 length is 16 residues. Trimming removed 6 bases at V and 5 bases at J, with 22 bases between. CDR1 is LNHDA, CDR2 SQIVND, per germline (reference sequence).

The chain couples TRBV29-1 to TRBJ1-4; TRBD1 might be the D (5 bases). Germline values: CDR1 SQVTM, CDR2 ANQGSEA. The CDR3 is made up of 13 amino acids. The germline V and J ends were trimmed by 4 bases and 0 bases, with 6 bases remaining between them. As DNA, the CDR3 is TGCAGCGTTGCAGGGTCAACTAATGAAAAACTGTTTTTT. Translation gives CSVAGSTNEKLFF.

This clone occurred once. This chain connects TRBV4-1 to TRBJ1-6; no firm D call. The CDR3 is made up of 15 amino acids. Germline V CDR1 and CDR2: MGHRA, YSYEKL. With 1 base removed from V and 9 bases from J, the gap between germline ends came to 13 bases. The CDR3 DNA reads TGCGCCAGCAGCCAAGGGAGCGGAGCAGGTTCACCCCTCCACTTT. Protein: CASSQGSGAGSPLHF.

This clone was seen once. The genes are TRBV4-1 and TRBJ1-3; 7 bases align to TRBD1. The germline gives CDR1 MGHRA, CDR2 YSYEKL. The V gene end was trimmed by 1 base and the J gene end by 2 bases; junction bases not matched to a gene: 8. The CDR3 totals 17 residues. CDR3 in DNA: TGCGCCAGCAGCCAAGGAGTAGGGCAGGGGGCTGGAAACACCATATATTTT. Its translation: CASSQGVGQGAGNTIYF.

This clone is a singleton in its sample. V gene TRBV5-8 combines with J gene TRBJ2-7; 9 bases are a match to TRBD1. Germline CDR1 and CDR2: SGHTS and YDEGEE. The CDR3 totals 14 residues. The V segment lost 6 bases and the J segment 3 bases; nucleotides outside the gene matches: 7. As DNA, the CDR3 is TGTGCCAGCACCTCGGACAGGGGTCGCTACGAGCAGTACGTC. Amino acid sequence: CASTSDRGRYEQYV.

About this clone: Other nucleotide sequences from this sample produce the same CDR3. The V and J genes are TRBV6-5 and TRBJ2-5, with a possible D match to TRBD2 (5 bases). V dropped 2 bases and J dropped 1 base, with 8 bases sitting between them. This CDR3 region has 14 residues. Germline lookup yields CDR1 MNHEY and CDR2 SVGAGI. CDR3 sequence reads: CASSYSGGQETQYF. The CDR3, as DNA: TGTGCCAGCAGTTACAGCGGCGGCCAAGAGACCCAGTACTTC.

The rearrangement uses TRBV5-1 and TRBJ1-4, with no clear D. CDR1 is SGHRS and CDR2 is YFSETQ in the germline V gene. The CDR3 runs 14 residues. The V end was cut by 3 bases, the J end by 2 bases, with 8 bases between. CDR3 region: CASSSSSTNEKLFF. Here the CDR3 DNA reads TGCGCCAGCAGCTCCTCTTCTACTAATGAAAAACTGTTTTTT.

The J gene is TRBJ2-2, the V gene TRBV6-1; 10 nucleotides match TRBD2. Germline CDR1 MNHNS, CDR2 SASEGT. The V and J ends lost 6 bases and 6 bases, in that order; junction bases with no gene match: 7. The CDR3 contains 15 residues. CDR3 in amino acids: CASRGTSGDPGELFF. The CDR3 bases are TGTGCCAGCAGGGGAACTAGCGGGGATCCCGGGGAGCTGTTTTTT.

This rearrangement joins TRBV2 to TRBJ2-3; D unresolved. Trimming took 7 bases from V and 3 from J, leaving 5 bases between them. The germline V gene has CDR1 SNHLY and CDR2 FYNNEI. The CDR3 runs to 11 residues. CDR3 DNA: TGTGCCAGCACCCAGACAGATACGCAGTATTTT. Amino acid sequence: CASTQTDTQYF.

This rearrangement joins TRBV5-4 to TRBJ2-7, with D possibly being TRBD2 (7 bases). The germline V gene has CDR1 SGHNT and CDR2 YYREEE (reference sequence). Trimming pared 2 bases from V and 5 bases from J, leaving 11 bases between. This CDR3 has 13 amino acids. The CDR3 spells CASSLRGADEQYV. The CDR3 nucleotides read TGTGCCAGCAGCTTACGGGGGGCAGACGAGCAGTACGTC.